Following are 8 T cell receptor beta chains from one sample sequenced in a study of CXCR3-negative and CXCR3-positive naive CD8 T cells. These TCRs are of unknown antigen specificity. The study's findings and limits: CXCR3-negative naive cells had less hydrophobic TRB CDR3s than did CXCR3-positive naive cells.

The TRB libraries of cDNA were built by UMI-labeled 5' RACE. TCRdb re-analyzed the 5' RACE reads; it lists each CDR3 protein once, without DNA. This sample carries tens of thousands of distinct CDR3 sequences, with 0.53% going to the ten biggest clones. Sample: naive CXCR3+ CD8+ T cells from blood. Subset of the sample: CD45RO-CCR7+CD27+CD95- naive CD8+ T cells expressing CXCR3 (TNR3+). The receptors derive from a human donor in good health. Some clones in this sample may be carry-over from other donors' samples.

This chain's CDR3 is CSVEDRTARDYGQYF. The chain employs TRBV29-1 and TRBJ2-7. This CDR3 is built from 15 residues. CDR1 is SQVTM and CDR2 is ANQGSEA in the germline V gene.

This sequence joins TRBV6-2 or TRBV6-3 and TRBJ2-5; TCRdb names TRBD2, which stays unverified in the absence of DNA. Germline V gene data show CDR1 as MNHEY and CDR2 as SVGEGT. The CDR3 spans 16 residues. The CDR3 is CASSREAAPQGETQYF.

The chain couples TRBV7-9 to TRBJ1-2; checking the TCRdb D call of TRBD1 is not possible without DNA. Germline V gene lookup returns CDR1 SEHNR and CDR2 FQNEAQ (reference sequence). The CDR3 runs 15 residues. CDR3 residues: CASSLVNSGAYGYTF.

The gene calls are TRBV27 and TRBJ2-2. Germline-derived CDR1 and CDR2 are MNHEY and SMNVEV (reference sequence). This CDR3 region has 14 residues. The CDR3: CASSLYQLGGELFF.

The chain couples TRBV29-1 to TRBJ1-2; the TCRdb D gene call, TRBD1, has no DNA to confirm it. CDR3 length: 16 amino acids. CDR1 is SQVTM, CDR2 ANQGSEA, per germline. The CDR3 is CSVDDRGVSAHYGYTF.

The rearrangement links TRBV5-1 to TRBJ2-1; TCRdb gives TRBD2 as the D gene, but with no DNA this cannot be confirmed. The CDR3 is made up of 15 amino acids. Germline V CDR1 and CDR2: SGHRS, YFSETQ. CDR3 sequence reads: CASSLRREVSNEQFF.

The chain carries TRBV28 and TRBJ2-1; the D call from TCRdb, TRBD1, cannot be confirmed without DNA. The CDR3 extends over 16 amino acids. In germline, CDR1 is MDHEN, CDR2 SYDVKM. CDR3 protein: CASSSPRGSPYNEQFF.

CDR3 loop: CASSRASYTEAFF. The chain couples TRBV28 to TRBJ1-1. The CDR3 has 13 residues. The germline CDR1 and CDR2 sequences are MDHEN and SYDVKM.